Each of the 13 T cell receptor beta chains below was sequenced from the same sample in a study of T cells in Graves' hyperthyroidism and ophthalmopathy. TCR beta CDR3 region amplification was performed from RNA transcripts. A set of HTBI primers served as the primers for a first-round RT-PCR of the TCR CDR3. MiXCR was run by TCRdb on the multiplex PCR reads, yielding one entry per CDR3 protein. The top ten hold around 28% of the sample, which has 500,000 or so distinct CDR3 sequences, 15% to 20% seen once. The sample taken for sequencing was blood. The origin of the receptors is a woman aged 30 to 39 with Graves' ophthalmopathy.

This clonotype showed up just a few times. V gene TRBV2 combines with J gene TRBJ1-1; D is unclear. This CDR3 spans 13 amino acids. V lost 2 bases to trimming and J lost 1 base, with 5 bases between them. CDR1 is SNHLY and CDR2 is FYNNEI in the germline V gene. The CDR3: CASSETENTEAFF. CDR3 nucleotides: TGTGCCAGCAGTGAAACGGAGAACACTGAAGCTTTCTTT.

V and J are TRBV9 and TRBJ2-3; no firm D call. Trimming stripped 3 bases from V and 4 bases from J, with 6 bases between. CDR3 size: 12 residues. In germline, CDR1 is SGDLS, CDR2 YYNGEE. CDR3 sequence (DNA): TGTGCCAGCAGCGACGCGGCAGATACGCAGTATTTT. This sequence encodes CASSDAADTQYF.

The sample holds many counts of this clonotype. This rearrangement joins TRBV30 to TRBJ2-5; D gene uncertain. The V and J ends lost 0 bases and 2 bases respectively, with 13 bases between them. Germline CDR1 is GTSNPN and CDR2 is SVGIG (reference sequence). The CDR3 extends over 15 amino acids. The DNA of the CDR3 is TGTGCCTGGAGTGTTGACCCCGAGAATCAAGAGACCCAGTACTTC. This encodes CAWSVDPENQETQYF.

In this sample, this clonotype turned up many times. This chain links TRBV6-2 or TRBV6-3 with TRBJ1-5; 8 positions match TRBD1. The CDR3 is made up of 15 amino acids. V shed 4 bases, J shed 4 bases, and the junction held 6 bases outside the gene matches. The germline V gene has CDR1 MNHEY and CDR2 SVGEGT. This CDR3 reads CASSSGTGVNQPQHF. CDR3 sequence (DNA): TGTGCCAGCAGTTCCGGGACAGGCGTTAATCAGCCCCAGCATTTT.

This clonotype was recorded many times. The chain carries TRBV7-2 and TRBJ1-5; 8 bases are a match to TRBD1. Germline values: CDR1 SGHTA, CDR2 FQGNSA. The CDR3 covers 14 residues. After removal of 6 bases from V and 6 bases from J, the junction contained 7 bases not matched to a gene. CDR3 region: CASSYQGAGQPQHF. The CDR3 DNA reads as TGTGCCAGCAGTTATCAGGGGGCTGGTCAGCCCCAGCATTTT. Based on the CDR3 plus reference TRBV7-2 and TRBJ1-5, the full variable domain is GAGVSQSPSNKVTEKGKDVELRCDPISGHTALYWYRQSLGQGLEFLIYFQGNSAPDKSGLPSDRFSAERTGGSVSTLTIQRTQQEDSAVYLCASSYQGAGQPQHFGDGTRLSIL.

This clonotype was detected many times. The rearrangement links TRBV6-2 or TRBV6-3 to TRBJ1-5; D is ambiguous. Trimming removed 6 bases from V and 0 bases from J, with 18 bases in between. This CDR3 contains 17 residues. CDR1 is MNHEY, CDR2 SVGEGT, per germline. The CDR3 is CASRKESVLYSNQPQHF. Written as DNA, the CDR3 is TGTGCCAGCAGGAAGGAGTCGGTACTTTATAGCAATCAGCCCCAGCATTTT.

This clonotype was counted many times. The CDR3 region has the DNA TGTGCCAGCGGTAAAACCGGGACACCAAACTTGAACACTGAAGCTTTCTTT. As protein: CASGKTGTPNLNTEAFF. J is TRBJ1-1 and V is TRBV27; a possible D gene is TRBD1 (6 bases). V gave up 8 bases and J gave up 0 bases, with 22 bases separating them. Looked up from germline, CDR1 is MNHEY and CDR2 is SMNVEV (reference sequence). The CDR3 sequence is 17 residues long.

The gene calls are TRBV10-3 and TRBJ1-3; 9 bases map to TRBD1. This CDR3 spans 16 amino acids. Germline-derived CDR1 and CDR2 are ENHRY and SYGVKD. Trimming at V came to 5 bases and at J to 2 bases, leaving 7 bases not matched to a gene. CDR3 DNA: TGTGCCATCAGTACACAGGGGGCCATCCCTGGAAACACCATATATTTT. It yields the protein CAISTQGAIPGNTIYF.

This clonotype was detected ten times or more. The chain uses TRBV7-2 and TRBJ2-2; TRBD2 aligns across 9 bases. CDR3 size: 16 residues. V gave up 2 bases and J gave up 6 bases; unmatched junction bases: 7. Per germline, CDR1 SGHTA and CDR2 FQGNSA. The CDR3 loop reads CASSLNLLAGPGELFF. CDR3 nucleotide sequence: TGTGCCAGCAGCTTAAACCTACTAGCGGGCCCCGGGGAGCTGTTTTTT.

This clonotype was seen repeatedly, ten times or more. This chain joins TRBV30 and TRBJ2-7; weak D call: TRBD2 (5 bases). The V and J ends lost 0 bases and 3 bases respectively, with 9 bases between them. The CDR3 loop spans 13 amino acids. Germline V lookup: CDR1 GTSNPN, CDR2 SVGIG (reference sequence). The CDR3 is CAWSVGEGYEQYF. The CDR3 DNA is TGTGCCTGGAGTGTCGGGGAAGGCTACGAGCAGTACTTC. Based on the CDR3 plus reference TRBV30 and TRBJ2-7, the full variable domain is SQTIHQWPATLVQPVGSPLSLECTVEGTSNPNLYWYRQAAGRGLQLLFYSVGIGQISSEVPQNLSASRPQDRQFILSSKKLLLSDSGFYLCAWSVGEGYEQYFGPGTRLTVT.

This clonotype came up a few times. This chain connects TRBV19 to TRBJ2-1; possibly TRBD1 for D (6 bases). V was trimmed by 0 bases and J by 0 bases, leaving 15 bases between them. The length of the CDR3 is 18 residues. Germline CDR1 reads LNHDA; CDR2 reads SQIVND (reference sequence). CDR3 nucleotides: TGTGCCAGTAGTATAGATAGAGAAGCGGACAGCTCCTACAATGAGCAGTTCTTC. It translates to CASSIDREADSSYNEQFF.

This chain joins TRBV10-1 and TRBJ1-1, with D uncertain. CDR1 and CDR2 from the germline V gene are WNHNN and SYGVQD (reference sequence). The V and J ends lost 7 bases and 4 bases respectively, with 19 bases between them. The CDR3 runs to 15 residues. The CDR3 region is CASTGRSARGTEAFF. The CDR3 coding sequence is TGCGCCAGCACGGGTAGGAGCGCCCGAGGCACTGAAGCTTTCTTT.

This clonotype was observed a few times. This chain links TRBV7-9 with TRBJ2-5; maybe TRBD2 (5 bases). Germline CDR1 reads SEHNR; CDR2 reads FQNEAQ (reference sequence). This CDR3 has 14 residues. Trimming stripped 10 bases from V and 2 bases from J, with 17 bases between. CDR3 loop: CATTRSGWQETQYF. CDR3 in DNA: TGTGCCACGACCCGCAGCGGCTGGCAAGAGACCCAGTACTTC. The full variable domain, rest sourced from reference TRBV7-9 and TRBJ2-5, is DTGVSQNPRHKITKRGQNVTFRCDPISEHNRLYWYRQTLGQGPEFLTYFQNEAQLEKSRLLSDRFSAERPKGSFSTLEIQRTEQGDSAMYLCATTRSGWQETQYFGPGTRLLVL.